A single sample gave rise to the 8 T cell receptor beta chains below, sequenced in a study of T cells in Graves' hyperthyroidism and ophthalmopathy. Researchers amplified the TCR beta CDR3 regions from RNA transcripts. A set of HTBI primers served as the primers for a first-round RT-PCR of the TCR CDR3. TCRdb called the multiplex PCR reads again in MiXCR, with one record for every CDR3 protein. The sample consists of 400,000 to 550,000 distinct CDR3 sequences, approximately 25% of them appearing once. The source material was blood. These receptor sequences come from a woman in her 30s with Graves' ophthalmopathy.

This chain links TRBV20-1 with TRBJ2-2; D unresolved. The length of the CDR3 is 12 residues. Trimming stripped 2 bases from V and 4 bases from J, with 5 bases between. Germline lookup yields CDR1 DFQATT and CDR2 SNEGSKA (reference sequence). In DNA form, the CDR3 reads TGCAGTGCTAGAACCCCCACCGGGGAGCTGTTTTTT. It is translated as CSARTPTGELFF.

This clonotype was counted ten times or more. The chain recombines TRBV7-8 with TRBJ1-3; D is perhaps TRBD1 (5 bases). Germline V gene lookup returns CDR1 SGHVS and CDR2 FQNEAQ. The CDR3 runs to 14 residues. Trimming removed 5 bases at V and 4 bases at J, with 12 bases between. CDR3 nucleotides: TGTGCCAGCAGCCCGGGACGAATCGGAAACACCATATATTTT. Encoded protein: CASSPGRIGNTIYF.

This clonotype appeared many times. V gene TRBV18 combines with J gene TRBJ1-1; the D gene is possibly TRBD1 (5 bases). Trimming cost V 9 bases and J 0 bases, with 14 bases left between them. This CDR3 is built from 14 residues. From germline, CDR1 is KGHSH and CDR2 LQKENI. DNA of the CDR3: TGTGCCAGTTCTACGACAGTTATGAACACTGAAGCTTTCTTT. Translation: CASSTTVMNTEAFF.

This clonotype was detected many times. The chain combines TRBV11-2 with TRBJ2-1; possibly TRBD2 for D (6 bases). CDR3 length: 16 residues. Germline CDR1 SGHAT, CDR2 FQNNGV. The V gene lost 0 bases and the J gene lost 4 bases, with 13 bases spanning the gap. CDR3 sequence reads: CASSLEWGEVYNEQFF. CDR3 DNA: TGTGCCAGCAGCTTAGAGTGGGGGGAGGTTTACAATGAGCAGTTCTTC.

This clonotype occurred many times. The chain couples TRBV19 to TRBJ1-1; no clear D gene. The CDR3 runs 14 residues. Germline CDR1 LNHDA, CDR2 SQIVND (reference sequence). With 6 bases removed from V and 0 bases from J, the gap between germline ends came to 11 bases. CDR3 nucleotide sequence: TGTGCCAGTAGGGGGAGGGCCATGAACACTGAAGCTTTCTTT. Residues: CASRGRAMNTEAFF.

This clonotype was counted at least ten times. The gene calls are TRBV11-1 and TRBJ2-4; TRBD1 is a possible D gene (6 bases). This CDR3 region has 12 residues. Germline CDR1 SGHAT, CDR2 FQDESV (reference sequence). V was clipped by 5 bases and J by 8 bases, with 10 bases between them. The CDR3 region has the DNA TGTGCCAGCAGCACAGGGTGGGACATTCAGTACTTC. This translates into CASSTGWDIQYF.

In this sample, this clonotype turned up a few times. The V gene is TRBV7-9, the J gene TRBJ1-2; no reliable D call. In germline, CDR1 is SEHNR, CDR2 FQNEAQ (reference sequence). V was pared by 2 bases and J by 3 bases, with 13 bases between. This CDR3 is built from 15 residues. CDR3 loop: CASSLPESAHYGYTF. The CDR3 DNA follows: TGTGCCAGCAGCTTACCGGAGTCGGCTCACTATGGCTACACCTTC.

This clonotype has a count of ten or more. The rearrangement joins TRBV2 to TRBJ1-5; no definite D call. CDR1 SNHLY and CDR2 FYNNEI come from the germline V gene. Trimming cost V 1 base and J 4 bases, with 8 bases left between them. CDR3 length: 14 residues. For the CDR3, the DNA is TGTGCCAGCAGTGAAGGGAGCCGGAATCAGCCCCAGCATTTT. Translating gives CASSEGSRNQPQHF.